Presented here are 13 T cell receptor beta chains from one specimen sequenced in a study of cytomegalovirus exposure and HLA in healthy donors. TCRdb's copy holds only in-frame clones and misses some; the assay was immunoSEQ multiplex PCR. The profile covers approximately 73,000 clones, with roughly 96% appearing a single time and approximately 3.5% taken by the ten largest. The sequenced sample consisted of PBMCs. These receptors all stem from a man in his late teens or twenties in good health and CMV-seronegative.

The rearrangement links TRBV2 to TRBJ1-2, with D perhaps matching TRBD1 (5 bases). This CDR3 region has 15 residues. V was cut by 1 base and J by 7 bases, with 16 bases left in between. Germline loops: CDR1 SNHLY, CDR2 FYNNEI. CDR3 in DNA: TGTGCCAGCAGTGAAGGGTTCAGGGAAAGGGGTGGCTACACCTTC. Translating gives CASSEGFRERGGYTF. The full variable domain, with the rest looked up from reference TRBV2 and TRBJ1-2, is EPEVTQTPSHQVTQMGQEVILRCVPISNHLYFYWYRQILGQKVEFLVSFYNNEISEKSEIFDDQFSVERPDGSNFTLKIRSTKLEDSAMYFCASSEGFRERGGYTFGSGTRLTVV.

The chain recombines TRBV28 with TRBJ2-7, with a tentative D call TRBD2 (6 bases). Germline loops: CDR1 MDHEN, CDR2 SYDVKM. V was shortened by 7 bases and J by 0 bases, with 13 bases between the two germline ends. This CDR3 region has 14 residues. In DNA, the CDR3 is TGTGCCAGCACCGCGGCGGGGAGCTCCTACGAGCAGTACTTC. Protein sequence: CASTAAGSSYEQYF.

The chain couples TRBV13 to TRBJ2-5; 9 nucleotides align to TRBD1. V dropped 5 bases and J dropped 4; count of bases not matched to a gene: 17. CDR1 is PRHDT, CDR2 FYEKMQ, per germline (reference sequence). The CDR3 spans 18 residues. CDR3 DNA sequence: TGTGCCAGCAGCCCACCCGGGACAGGGACGCAGGGGCGAGAGACCCAGTACTTC. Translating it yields CASSPPGTGTQGRETQYF.

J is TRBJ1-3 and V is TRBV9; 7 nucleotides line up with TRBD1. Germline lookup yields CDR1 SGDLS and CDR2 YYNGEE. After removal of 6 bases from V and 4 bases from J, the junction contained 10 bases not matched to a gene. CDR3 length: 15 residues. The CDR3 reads CASTPGQARGNTIYF. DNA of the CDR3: TGTGCCAGCACGCCCGGACAGGCTCGCGGAAACACCATATATTTT.

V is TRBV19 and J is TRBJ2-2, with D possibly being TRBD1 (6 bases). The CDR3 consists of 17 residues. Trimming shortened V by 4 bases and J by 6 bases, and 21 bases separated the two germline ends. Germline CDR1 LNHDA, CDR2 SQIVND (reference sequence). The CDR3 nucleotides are TGTGCCAGTAGTACCGGAAATTACAGGGATCGGGCCGGGGAGCTGTTTTTT. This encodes CASSTGNYRDRAGELFF.

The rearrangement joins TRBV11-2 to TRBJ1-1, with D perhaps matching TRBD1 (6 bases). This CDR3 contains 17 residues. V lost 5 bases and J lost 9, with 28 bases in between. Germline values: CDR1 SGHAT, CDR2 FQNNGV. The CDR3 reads CASSPRLAPWTEEQAFF. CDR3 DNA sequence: TGTGCCAGCAGCCCTCGCTTGGCCCCTTGGACAGAAGAGCAAGCTTTCTTT.

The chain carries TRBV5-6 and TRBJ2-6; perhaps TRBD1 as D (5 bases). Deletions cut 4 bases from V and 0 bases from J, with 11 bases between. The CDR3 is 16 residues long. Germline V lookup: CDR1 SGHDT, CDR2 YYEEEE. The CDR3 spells CASSRTDSSGANVLTF. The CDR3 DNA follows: TGTGCCAGCAGCCGTACCGACAGCTCTGGGGCCAACGTCCTGACTTTC.

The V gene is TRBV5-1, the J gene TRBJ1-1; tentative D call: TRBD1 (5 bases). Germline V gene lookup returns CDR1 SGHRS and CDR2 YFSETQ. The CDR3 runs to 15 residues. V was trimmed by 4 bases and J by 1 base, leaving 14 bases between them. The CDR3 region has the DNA TGCGCCAGCAGCCCCGGCGGGGCAGCGAACACTGAAGCTTTCTTT. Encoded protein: CASSPGGAANTEAFF.

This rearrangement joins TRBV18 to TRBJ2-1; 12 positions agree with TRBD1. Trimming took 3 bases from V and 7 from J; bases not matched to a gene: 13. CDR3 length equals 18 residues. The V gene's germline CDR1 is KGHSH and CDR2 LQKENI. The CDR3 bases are TGTGCCAGCTCACCTCTTAGGACCGGGACAGGGGGCCGAAATGAGCAGTTCTTC. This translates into CASSPLRTGTGGRNEQFF. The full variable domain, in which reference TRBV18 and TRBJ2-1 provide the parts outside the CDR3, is NAGVMQNPRHLVRRRGQEARLRCSPMKGHSHVYWYRQLPEEGLKFMVYLQKENIIDESGMPKERFSAEFPKEGPSILRIQQVVRGDSAAYFCASSPLRTGTGGRNEQFFGPGTRLTVL.

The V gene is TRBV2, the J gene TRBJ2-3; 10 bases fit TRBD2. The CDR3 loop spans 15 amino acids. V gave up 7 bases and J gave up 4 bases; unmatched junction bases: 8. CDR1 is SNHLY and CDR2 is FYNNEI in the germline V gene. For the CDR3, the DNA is TGTGCCAGCATGGAGAGGAGCGGGGGGGCAGATACGCAGTATTTT. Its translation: CASMERSGGADTQYF.

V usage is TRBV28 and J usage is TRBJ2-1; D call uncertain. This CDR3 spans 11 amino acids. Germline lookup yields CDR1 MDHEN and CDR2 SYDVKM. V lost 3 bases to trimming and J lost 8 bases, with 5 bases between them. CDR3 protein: CASSFSDEQFF. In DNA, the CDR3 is TGTGCCAGCAGTTTTTCGGATGAGCAGTTCTTC.

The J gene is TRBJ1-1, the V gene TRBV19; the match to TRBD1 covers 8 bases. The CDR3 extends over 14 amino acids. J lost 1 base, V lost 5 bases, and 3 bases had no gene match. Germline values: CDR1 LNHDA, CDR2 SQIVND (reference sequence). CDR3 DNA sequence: TGTGCCAGTAGTCTTGACAGGGGGAACACTGAAGCTTTCTTT. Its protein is CASSLDRGNTEAFF.

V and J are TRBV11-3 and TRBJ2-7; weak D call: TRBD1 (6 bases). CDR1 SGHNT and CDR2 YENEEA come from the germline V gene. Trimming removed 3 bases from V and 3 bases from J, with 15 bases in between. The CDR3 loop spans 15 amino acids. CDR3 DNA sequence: TGTGCCAGCAGCTTGAGGCAGGGGAGTGACTACGAGCAGTACTTC. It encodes CASSLRQGSDYEQYF. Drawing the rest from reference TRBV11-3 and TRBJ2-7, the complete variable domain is EAGVVQSPRYKIIEKKQPVAFWCNPISGHNTLYWYLQNLGQGPELLIRYENEEAVDDSQLPKDRFSAERLKGVDSTLKIQPAELGDSAVYLCASSLRQGSDYEQYFGPGTRLTVT.